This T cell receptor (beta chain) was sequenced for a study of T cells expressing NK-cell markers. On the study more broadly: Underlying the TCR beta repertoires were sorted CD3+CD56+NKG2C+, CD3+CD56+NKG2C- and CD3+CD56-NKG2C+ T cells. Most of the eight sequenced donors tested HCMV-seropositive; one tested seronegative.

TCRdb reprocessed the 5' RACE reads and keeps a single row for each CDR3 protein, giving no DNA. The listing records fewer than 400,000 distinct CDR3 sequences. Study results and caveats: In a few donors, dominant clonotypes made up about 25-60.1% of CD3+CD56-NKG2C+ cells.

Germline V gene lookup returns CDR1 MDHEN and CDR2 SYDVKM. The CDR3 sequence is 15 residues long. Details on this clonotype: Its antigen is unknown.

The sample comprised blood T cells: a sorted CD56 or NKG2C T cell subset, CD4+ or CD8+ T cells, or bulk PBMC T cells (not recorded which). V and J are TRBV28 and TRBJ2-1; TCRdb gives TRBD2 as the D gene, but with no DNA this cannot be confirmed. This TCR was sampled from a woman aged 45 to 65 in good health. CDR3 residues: CASSFMTSGSNEQFF. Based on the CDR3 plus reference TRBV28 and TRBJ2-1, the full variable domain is DVKVTQSSRYLVKRTGEKVFLECVQDMDHENMFWYRQDPGLGLRLIYFSYDVKMKEKGDIPEGYSVSREKKERFSLILESASTNQTSMYLCASSFMTSGSNEQFFGPGTRLTVL.